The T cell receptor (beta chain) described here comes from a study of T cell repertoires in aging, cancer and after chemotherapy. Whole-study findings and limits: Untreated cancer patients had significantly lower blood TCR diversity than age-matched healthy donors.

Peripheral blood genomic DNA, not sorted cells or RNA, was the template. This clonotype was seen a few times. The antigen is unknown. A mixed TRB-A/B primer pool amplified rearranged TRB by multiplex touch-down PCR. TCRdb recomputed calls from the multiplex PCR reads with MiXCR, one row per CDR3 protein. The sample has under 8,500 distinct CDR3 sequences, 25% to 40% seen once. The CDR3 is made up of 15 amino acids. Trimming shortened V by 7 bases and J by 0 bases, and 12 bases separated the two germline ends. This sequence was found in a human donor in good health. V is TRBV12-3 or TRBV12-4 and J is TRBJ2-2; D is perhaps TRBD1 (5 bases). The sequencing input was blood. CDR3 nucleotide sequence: TGTGCCAGCATCGCAGGGATCTCGAACACCGGGGAGCTGTTTTTT. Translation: CASIAGISNTGELFF.